This T cell receptor beta chain is drawn from a study of blood T cell repertoires in COVID-19. Background on the study: Some COVID-19 samples were acute and others convalescent; all came from the United States, Italy and Spain. T cells, B-cell-depleted T cells, or PBMCs provided the cDNA or gDNA that served as material.

In the original analysis: Reference gene primers were amplified, and this amplification served to estimate nucleated cell counts. Using immunoSEQ multiplex PCR, the repertoire was profiled, and TCRdb retains in-frame clones only, with some absent. V and J calls plus clone size are reproduced from that table; the DNA served to infer D and trimming. The data show more than 95,000 clones, 75% to 85% seen once. Trimming took 3 bases from V and 2 from J; bases not matched to a gene: 7. This CDR3 is built from 15 residues. The germline V gene has CDR1 SQVTM and CDR2 ANQGSEA. The J gene is TRBJ1-2, the V gene TRBV29-1; 9 positions match TRBD1. Sequenced: peripheral blood. The receptor's source is a man aged 35 to 55 with active or convalescent COVID-19. The CDR3 here is CSVEAGDRVNYGYTF. In DNA, the CDR3 is TGCAGCGTTGAGGCGGGGGACAGGGTAAACTATGGCTACACCTTC.